These T cell receptor beta chains were read from a single sample in a study of cytomegalovirus exposure and HLA in healthy donors. The repertoire was sequenced with immunoSEQ multiplex PCR; TCRdb's copy has only in-frame clones and lacks some. The sample carries around 110,000 clones, around 69% recorded once. Sequenced material: PBMCs. The receptor set was obtained from a woman aged 40 to 49 in good health and CMV-seropositive. The CDR3 runs from the conserved cysteine through the conserved F or W.

v_call	cdr3_aa
TRBV7-9	CAMAAGQGAGELFF
TRBV6-1	CASSERQGARGYGYTF
TRBV29-1	CSVVQNTEAFF
TRBV5-4	CASSQGASYEQYF
TRBV5-5	CASSSGISNQPQHF
TRBV19	CASHDPGQGLFF
TRBV27	CASKPGTGSYEQYF
TRBV7-7	CASSRDENEKLFF
TRBV5-8	CASSRKTGSLATIYF
TRBV6-6	CASSYAGPEAFF
TRBV5-1	CASSLGGRGYTF
TRBV11-3	CASSTGSNQPQHF
TRBV10-3	CAISAIENEQYF
TRBV19	CASSIGGNSNQPQHF
TRBV18	CASSPGGGAQETQYF
TRBV5-5	CASSPHPGNEAFF
TRBV28	CASSSGQLNEKLFF
TRBV5-8	CASSLRGGDYGYTF
TRBV4-1	CASSPGSGLDYEQYF
TRBV27	CASSRPGLAGPAEQYF
TRBV5-1	CASGPGQGITEAFF
TRBV5-4	CASHDQGFMGETQYF
TRBV11-3	CASSLGGGTRTDTQYF
TRBV7-9	CASSPTPDSYNEQFF
TRBV7-9	CASSIQNTEAFF
TRBV28	CASSLGPRGETQYF
TRBV19	CASSVSGSGDNEQFF
TRBV15	CATSRELLLLGAEQFF
TRBV6-1	CASRQQVYSNQPQHF
TRBV30	CAWEGQGGTEAFF
TRBV11-2	CASSSLDRVDEKLFF
TRBV5-1	CASSLTGLSNQPQHF
TRBV7-2	CASSSGQLREQYF
TRBV18	CASSTLGLAEQETQYF
TRBV28	CASSLVAGGFTDTQYF
TRBV5-4	CASSPEGWDRDFVTEAFF